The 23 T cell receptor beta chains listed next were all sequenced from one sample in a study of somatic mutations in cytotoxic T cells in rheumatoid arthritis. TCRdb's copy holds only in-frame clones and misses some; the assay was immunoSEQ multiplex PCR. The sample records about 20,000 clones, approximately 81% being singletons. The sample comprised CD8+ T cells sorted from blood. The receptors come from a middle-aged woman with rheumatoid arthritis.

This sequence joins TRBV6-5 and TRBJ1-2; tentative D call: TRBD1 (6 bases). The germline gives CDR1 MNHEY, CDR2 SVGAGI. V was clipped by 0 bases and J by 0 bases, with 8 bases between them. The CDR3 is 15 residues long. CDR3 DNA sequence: TGTGCCAGCAGTTACTCGGGGACACCTAACTATGGCTACACCTTC. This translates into CASSYSGTPNYGYTF.

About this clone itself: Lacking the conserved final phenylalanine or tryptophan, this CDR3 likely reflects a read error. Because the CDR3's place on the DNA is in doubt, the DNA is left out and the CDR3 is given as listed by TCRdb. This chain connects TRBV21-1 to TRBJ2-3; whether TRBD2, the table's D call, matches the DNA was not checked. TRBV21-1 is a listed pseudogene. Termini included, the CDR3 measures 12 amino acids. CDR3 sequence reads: CASRASGGTTNP.

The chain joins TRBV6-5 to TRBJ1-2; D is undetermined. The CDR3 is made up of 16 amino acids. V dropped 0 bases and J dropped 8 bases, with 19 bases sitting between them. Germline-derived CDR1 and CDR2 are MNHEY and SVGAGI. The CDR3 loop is CASSYSKLRALEGYTF. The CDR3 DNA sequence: TGTGCCAGCAGTTACTCGAAGCTGAGGGCCCTAGAGGGCTACACCTTC.

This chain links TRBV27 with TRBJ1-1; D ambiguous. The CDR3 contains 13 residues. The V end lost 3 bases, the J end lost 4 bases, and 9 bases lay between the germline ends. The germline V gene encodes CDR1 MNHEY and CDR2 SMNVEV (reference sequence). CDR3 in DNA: TGTGCCAGCAGTTTTACCCGGTCCACTGAAGCTTTCTTT. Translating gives CASSFTRSTEAFF.

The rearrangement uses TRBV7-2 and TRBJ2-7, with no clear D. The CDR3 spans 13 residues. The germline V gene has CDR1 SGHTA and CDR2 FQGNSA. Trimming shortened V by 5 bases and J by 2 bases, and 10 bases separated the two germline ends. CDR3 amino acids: CASSIRRPYEQYF. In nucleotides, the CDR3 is TGTGCCAGCAGCATCCGGCGGCCCTACGAGCAGTACTTC.

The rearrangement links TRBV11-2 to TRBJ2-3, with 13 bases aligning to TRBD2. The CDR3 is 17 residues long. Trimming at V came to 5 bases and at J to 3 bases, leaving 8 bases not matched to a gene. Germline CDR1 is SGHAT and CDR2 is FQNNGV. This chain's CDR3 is CASSPELAGGDTDTQYF. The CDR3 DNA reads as TGTGCCAGCAGCCCCGAACTAGCGGGAGGGGATACAGATACGCAGTATTTT. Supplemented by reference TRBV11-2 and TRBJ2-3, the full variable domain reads EAGVAQSPRYKIIEKRQSVAFWCNPISGHATLYWYQQILGQGPKLLIQFQNNGVVDDSQLPKDRFSAERLKGVDSTLKIQPAKLEDSAVYLCASSPELAGGDTDTQYFGPGTRLTVL.

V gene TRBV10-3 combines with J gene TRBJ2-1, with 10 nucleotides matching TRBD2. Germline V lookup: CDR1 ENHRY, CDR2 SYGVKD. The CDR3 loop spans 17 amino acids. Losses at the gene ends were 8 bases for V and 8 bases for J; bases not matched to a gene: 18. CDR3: CAIADSGRYGVGDEQFF. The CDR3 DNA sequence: TGTGCCATCGCGGATAGCGGGAGGTACGGGGTTGGTGATGAGCAGTTCTTC.

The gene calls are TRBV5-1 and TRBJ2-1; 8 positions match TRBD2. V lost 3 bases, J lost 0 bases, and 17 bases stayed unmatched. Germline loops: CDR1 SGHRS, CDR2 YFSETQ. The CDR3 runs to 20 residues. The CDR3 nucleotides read TGCGCCAGCAGCTCCCCAGCGGGAGTTTCGAAAGCGGGCTCCTACAATGAGCAGTTCTTC. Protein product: CASSSPAGVSKAGSYNEQFF.

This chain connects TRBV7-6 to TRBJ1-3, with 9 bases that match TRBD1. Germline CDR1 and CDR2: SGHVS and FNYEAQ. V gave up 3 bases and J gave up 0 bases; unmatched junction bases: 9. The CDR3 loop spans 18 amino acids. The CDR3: CASSLPDRGSLSGNTIYF. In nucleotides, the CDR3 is TGTGCCAGCAGCTTGCCGGACAGGGGCTCCCTCTCTGGAAACACCATATATTTT. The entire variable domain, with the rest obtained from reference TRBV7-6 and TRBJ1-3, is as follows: GAGVSQSPRYKVTKRGQDVALRCDPISGHVSLYWYRQALGQGPEFLTYFNYEAQQDKSGLPNDRFSAERPEGSISTLTIQRTEQRDSAMYRCASSLPDRGSLSGNTIYFGEGSWLTVV.

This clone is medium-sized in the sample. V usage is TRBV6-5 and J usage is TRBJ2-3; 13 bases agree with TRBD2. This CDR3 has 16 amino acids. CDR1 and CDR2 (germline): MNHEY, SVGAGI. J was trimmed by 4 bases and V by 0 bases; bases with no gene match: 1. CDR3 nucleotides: TGTGCCAGCAGTTACTCCGGGACTAGCGGGGCAGATACGCAGTATTTT. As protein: CASSYSGTSGADTQYF.

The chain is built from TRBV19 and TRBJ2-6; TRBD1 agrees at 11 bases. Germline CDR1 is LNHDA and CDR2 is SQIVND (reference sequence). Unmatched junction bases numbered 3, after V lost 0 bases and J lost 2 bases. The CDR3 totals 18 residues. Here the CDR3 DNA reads TGTGCCAGTAGTATAGAGGACAGGGGGCGGGCTGGGGCCAACGTCCTGACTTTC. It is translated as CASSIEDRGRAGANVLTF.

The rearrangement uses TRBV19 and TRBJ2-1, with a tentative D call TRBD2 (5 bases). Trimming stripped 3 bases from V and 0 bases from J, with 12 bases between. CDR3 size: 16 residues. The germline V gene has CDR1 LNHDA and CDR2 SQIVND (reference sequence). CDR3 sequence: CASSMFGGGSYNEQFF. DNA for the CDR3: TGTGCCAGTAGTATGTTTGGCGGAGGCTCCTACAATGAGCAGTTCTTC.

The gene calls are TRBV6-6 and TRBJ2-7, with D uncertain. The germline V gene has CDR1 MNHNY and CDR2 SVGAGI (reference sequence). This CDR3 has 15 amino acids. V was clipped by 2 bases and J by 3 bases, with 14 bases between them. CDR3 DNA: TGTGCCAGCAGTTACGGCCAAGAACCCCTCTACGAGCAGTACTTC. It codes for CASSYGQEPLYEQYF.

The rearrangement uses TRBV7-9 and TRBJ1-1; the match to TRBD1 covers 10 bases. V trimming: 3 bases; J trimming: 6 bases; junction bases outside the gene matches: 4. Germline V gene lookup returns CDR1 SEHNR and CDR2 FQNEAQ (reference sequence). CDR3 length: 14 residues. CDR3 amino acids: CASSFDRGLSEAFF. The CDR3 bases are TGTGCCAGCAGCTTCGACAGGGGGCTCTCTGAAGCTTTCTTT.

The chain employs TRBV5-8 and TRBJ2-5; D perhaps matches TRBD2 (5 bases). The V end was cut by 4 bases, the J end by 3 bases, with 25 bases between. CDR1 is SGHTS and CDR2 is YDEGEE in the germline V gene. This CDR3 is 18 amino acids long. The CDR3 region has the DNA TGTGCCAGCAGCCAAGATCCAATAGCGACACTATCCGAAGAGACCCAGTACTTC. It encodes CASSQDPIATLSEETQYF.

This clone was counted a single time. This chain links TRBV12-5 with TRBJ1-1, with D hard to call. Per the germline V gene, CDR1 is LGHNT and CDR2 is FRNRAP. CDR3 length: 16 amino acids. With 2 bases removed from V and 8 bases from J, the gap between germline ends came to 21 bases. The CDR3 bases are TGTGCTAGTGGTTTGTTTACACAGCTCCCCGTAAGGGAAGCTTTCTTT. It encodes CASGLFTQLPVREAFF. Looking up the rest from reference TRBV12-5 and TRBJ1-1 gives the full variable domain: DARVTQTPRHKVTEMGQEVTMRCQPILGHNTVFWYRQTMMQGLELLAYFRNRAPLDDSGMPKDRFSAEMPDATLATLKIQPSEPRDSAVYFCASGLFTQLPVREAFFGQGTRLTVV.

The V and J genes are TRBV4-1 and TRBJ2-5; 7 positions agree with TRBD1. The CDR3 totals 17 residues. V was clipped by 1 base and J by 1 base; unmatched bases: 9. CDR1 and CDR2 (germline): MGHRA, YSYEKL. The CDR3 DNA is TGCGCCAGCAGCCAAGTCGTCATCCCAGGGGGCCAAGAGACCCAGTACTTC. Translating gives CASSQVVIPGGQETQYF.

In DNA, the CDR3 is TGTGCCAGCGGCGTCCTGGTAGCGGAGTACACAGATACGCAGTATTTT. Its protein product is CASGVLVAEYTDTQYF. This chain uses TRBV27 with TRBJ2-3; D may be TRBD2 (6 bases). The length of the CDR3 is 16 residues. Trimming took off 8 bases at V and 2 bases at J, with 20 bases between the two ends. In germline, CDR1 is MNHEY, CDR2 SMNVEV (reference sequence).

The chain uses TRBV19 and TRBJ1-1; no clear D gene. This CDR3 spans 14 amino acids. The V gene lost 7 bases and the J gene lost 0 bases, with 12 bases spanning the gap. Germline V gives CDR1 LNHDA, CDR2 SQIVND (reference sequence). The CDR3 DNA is TGTGCCAGTAACGAGACACCACTGAACACTGAAGCTTTCTTT. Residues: CASNETPLNTEAFF. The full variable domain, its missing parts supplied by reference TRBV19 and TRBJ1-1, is DGGITQSPKYLFRKEGQNVTLSCEQNLNHDAMYWYRQDPGQGLRLIYYSQIVNDFQKGDIAEGYSVSREKKESFPLTVTSAQKNPTAFYLCASNETPLNTEAFFGQGTRLTVV.

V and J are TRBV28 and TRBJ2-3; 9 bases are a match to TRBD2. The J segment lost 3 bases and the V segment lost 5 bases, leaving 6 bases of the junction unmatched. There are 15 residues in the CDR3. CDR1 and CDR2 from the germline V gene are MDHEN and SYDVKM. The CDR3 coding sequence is TGTGCCAGCAGTGACATTAGCGGGGGAACAGATACGCAGTATTTT. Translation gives CASSDISGGTDTQYF.

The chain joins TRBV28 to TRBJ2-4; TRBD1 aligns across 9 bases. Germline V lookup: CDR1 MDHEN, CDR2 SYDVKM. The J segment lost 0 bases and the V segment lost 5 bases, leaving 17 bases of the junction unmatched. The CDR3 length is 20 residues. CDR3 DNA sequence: TGTGCCAGCAGTGAATTAACATGGACAGGGGACGTACTAGCCAAAAACATTCAGTACTTC. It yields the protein CASSELTWTGDVLAKNIQYF.

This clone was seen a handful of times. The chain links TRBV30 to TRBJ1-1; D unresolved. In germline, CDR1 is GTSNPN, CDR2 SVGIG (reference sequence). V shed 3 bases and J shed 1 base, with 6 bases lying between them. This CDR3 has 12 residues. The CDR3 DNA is TGTGCCTGGAGGCCGGGGAACACTGAAGCTTTCTTT. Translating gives CAWRPGNTEAFF.

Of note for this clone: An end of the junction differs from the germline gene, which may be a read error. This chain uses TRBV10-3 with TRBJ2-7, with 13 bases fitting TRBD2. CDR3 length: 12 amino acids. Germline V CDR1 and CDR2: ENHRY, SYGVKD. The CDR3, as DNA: TGTGCCATCAGTGAGGGACTAGCGGGGGAATCTTTC. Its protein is CAISEGLAGESF.